This T cell receptor (beta chain) was observed in a study of cytomegalovirus exposure and HLA in healthy donors. A word on this clone: Its antigen is as yet unknown.

The PCR made use of 60 Vbeta and 13 Jbeta primers. In the original processing: Unique TCR beta chains numbered roughly 80 million in a later analysis, with 10 million to 14 million shared. The protocol was immunoSEQ multiplex PCR, while the TCRdb copy is restricted to in-frame clones and leaves out a portion. Clone size and the V and J calls come from that table; the DNA yielded D and trimming. The table includes about 160,000 clones, almost 85% detected once. Healthy individuals who donated bone marrow served as the donors. Germline CDR1 is SGHTA and CDR2 is FQGTGA. This CDR3 region has 15 residues. V dropped 2 bases and J dropped 3 bases, with 12 bases sitting between them. Study-wide findings and caveats: By a later analysis, the bulk of CMV-associated TCR beta chains appeared HLA-restricted.

Specimen: PBMCs. The chain carries TRBV7-3 and TRBJ2-3; a possible D gene is TRBD2 (6 bases). This receptor was taken from a man aged 30 to 39 in good health and CMV-seronegative. The CDR3 DNA reads TGTGCCAGCAGCTTAGGGACTTACCGTACAGATACGCAGTATTTT. Its protein product is CASSLGTYRTDTQYF.